The source of this T cell receptor (beta chain) is a study of blood T cells in healthy people across ages. A second about 6 to 12 cycle PCR used barcoded and J-beta primers. Every cDNA molecule carried a tag from a template-switch adaptor bearing 12 random nucleotides. From the 5' RACE reads, TCRdb called clonotypes with MiXCR, one entry per CDR3 protein. The sample shows roughly 500,000 distinct CDR3 sequences, 27% of them seen only once. CDR1 and CDR2 from the germline V gene are SGHAT and FQNNGV. V lost 5 bases and J lost 6, with 17 bases in between. The CDR3 has 14 amino acids. Sequencing was performed on blood. The receptor was isolated from a woman aged 70-85 years in good health. The gene calls are TRBV11-2 and TRBJ2-7; the D call may be TRBD1 or TRBD2 (5 bases each). CDR3 sequence reads: CASSVGLEGREQYF. CDR3 coding DNA: TGTGCCAGCAGCGTCGGGCTTGAGGGGCGCGAGCAGTACTTC.